There are many counts of the clone carrying this T cell receptor (beta chain). The source of the sample is a study of T cells after yellow fever vaccination. TCRdb re-called the 5' RACE reads with MiXCR, one entry per CDR3 protein. This sample yields more than 300,000 distinct CDR3 sequences, of which about 10% are seen a single time; under 4% belongs to the top ten. The CDR3 runs to 15 residues. V lost 3 bases and J 4 bases, leaving 14 bases between the germline ends. The J gene is TRBJ2-3, the V gene TRBV12-3 or TRBV12-4; D is unclear. The source is a young man who received the YFV17D yellow fever vaccine. Sequencing used CD4+ T cells sorted from PBMCs, obtained 45 days after the yellow fever booster vaccination. The CDR3 is CASSLTLSRADTQYF. CDR3 in DNA: TGTGCCAGCAGTTTGACCCTTTCTAGGGCAGATACGCAGTATTTT.